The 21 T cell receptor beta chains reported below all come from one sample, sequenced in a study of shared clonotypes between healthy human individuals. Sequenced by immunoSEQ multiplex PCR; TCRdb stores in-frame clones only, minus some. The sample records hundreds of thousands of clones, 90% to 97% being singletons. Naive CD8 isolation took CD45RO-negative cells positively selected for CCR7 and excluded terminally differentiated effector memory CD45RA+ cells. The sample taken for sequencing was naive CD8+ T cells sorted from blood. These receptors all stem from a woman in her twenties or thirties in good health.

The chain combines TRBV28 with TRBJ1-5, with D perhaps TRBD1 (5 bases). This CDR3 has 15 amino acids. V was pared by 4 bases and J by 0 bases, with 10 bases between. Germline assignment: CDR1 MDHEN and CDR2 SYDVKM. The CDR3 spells CASSSTENSNQPQHF. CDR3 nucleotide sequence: TGTGCCAGCAGTTCGACAGAAAATAGCAATCAGCCCCAGCATTTT.

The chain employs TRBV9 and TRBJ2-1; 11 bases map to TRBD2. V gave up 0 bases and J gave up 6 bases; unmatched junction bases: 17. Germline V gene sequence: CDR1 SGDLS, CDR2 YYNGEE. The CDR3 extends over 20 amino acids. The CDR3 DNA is TGTGCCAGCAGCGTAGATGGGGCTCCTTTACTAGCGGGAGATTTCAATGAGCAGTTCTTC. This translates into CASSVDGAPLLAGDFNEQFF.

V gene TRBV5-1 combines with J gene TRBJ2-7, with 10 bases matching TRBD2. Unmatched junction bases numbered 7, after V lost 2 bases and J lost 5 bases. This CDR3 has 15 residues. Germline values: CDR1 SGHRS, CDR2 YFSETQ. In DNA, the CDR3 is TGCGCCAGCAGCTTCAGCGGGAGGGCCGTCCACGAGCAGTACTTC. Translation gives CASSFSGRAVHEQYF. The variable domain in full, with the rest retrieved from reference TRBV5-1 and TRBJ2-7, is KAGVTQTPRYLIKTRGQQVTLSCSPISGHRSVSWYQQTPGQGLQFLFEYFSETQRNKGNFPGRFSGRQFSNSRSEMNVSTLELGDSALYLCASSFSGRAVHEQYFGPGTRLTVT.

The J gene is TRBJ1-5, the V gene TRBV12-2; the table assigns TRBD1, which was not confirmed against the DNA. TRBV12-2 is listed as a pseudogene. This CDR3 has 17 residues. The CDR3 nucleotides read TGTGCAAGTCGCGGTAGGACAGATACAATGAGCAATCAGCCCCAGCATTTT. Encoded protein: CASRGRTDTMSNQPQHF.

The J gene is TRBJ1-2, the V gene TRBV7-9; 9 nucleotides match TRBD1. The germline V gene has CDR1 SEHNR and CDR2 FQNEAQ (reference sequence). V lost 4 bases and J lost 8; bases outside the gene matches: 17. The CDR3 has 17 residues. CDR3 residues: CASSWASGGDRVFGYTF. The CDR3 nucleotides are TGTGCCAGCAGCTGGGCCAGTGGAGGGGACAGGGTATTCGGCTACACCTTC.

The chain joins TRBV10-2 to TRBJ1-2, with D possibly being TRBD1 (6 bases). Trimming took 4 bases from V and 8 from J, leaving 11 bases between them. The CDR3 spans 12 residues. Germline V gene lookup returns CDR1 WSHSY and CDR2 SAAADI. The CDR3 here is CASSAQGYGYTF. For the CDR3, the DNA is TGCGCCAGCAGTGCACAGGGTTACGGCTACACCTTC.

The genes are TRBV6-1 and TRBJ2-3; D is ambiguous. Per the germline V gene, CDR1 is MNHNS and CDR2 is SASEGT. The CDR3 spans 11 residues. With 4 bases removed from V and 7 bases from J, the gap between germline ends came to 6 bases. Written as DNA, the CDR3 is TGTGCCAGCAGTGCGGTAAATACGCAGTATTTT. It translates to CASSAVNTQYF.

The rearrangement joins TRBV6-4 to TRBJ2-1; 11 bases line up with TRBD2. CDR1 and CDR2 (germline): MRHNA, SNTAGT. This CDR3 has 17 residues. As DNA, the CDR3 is TGTGCGAGCGCCGCGGGGGGACTAGCGGCTGGCTACAATGAGCAGTTCTTC. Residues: CASAAGGLAAGYNEQFF.

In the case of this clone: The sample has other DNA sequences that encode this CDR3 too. CDR3 DNA sequence: TGTGCCAGCAGTTCGACAGGGTACTACGAGCAGTACTTC. This gives the protein CASSSTGYYEQYF. The chain is built from TRBV27 and TRBJ2-7; 7 bases are shared with TRBD1. V dropped 4 bases and J dropped 3; count of bases not matched to a gene: 3. The V gene's germline CDR1 is MNHEY and CDR2 SMNVEV (reference sequence). The CDR3 contains 13 residues.

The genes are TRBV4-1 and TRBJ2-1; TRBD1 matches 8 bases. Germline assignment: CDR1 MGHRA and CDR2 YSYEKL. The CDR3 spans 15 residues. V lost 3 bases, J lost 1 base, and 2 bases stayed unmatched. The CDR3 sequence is CASSHRQGSYNEQFF. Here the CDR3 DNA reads TGCGCCAGCAGCCATCGACAGGGGTCCTACAATGAGCAGTTCTTC.

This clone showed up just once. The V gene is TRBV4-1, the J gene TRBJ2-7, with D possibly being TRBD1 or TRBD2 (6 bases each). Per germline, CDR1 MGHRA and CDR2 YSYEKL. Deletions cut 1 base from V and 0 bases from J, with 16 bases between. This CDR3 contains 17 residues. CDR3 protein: CASSQGGAGKSSYEQYF. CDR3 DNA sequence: TGCGCCAGCAGCCAAGGGGGGGCGGGCAAGAGCTCCTACGAGCAGTACTTC.

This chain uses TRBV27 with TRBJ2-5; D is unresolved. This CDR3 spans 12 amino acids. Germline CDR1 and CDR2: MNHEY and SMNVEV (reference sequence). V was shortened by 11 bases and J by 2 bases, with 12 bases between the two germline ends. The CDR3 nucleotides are TGTGCCTTAGGGTCCGAACAAGAGACCCAGTACTTC. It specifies CALGSEQETQYF.

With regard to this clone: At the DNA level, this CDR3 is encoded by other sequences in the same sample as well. CDR3 nucleotide sequence: TGTGCCAGCAGCACCGGGACAGGGGGCTACGAGCAGTACTTC. Residues: CASSTGTGGYEQYF. The chain couples TRBV5-4 to TRBJ2-7; 11 bases fit TRBD1. The junction had 3 bases not matched to a gene; V was cut back by 4 bases and J by 3 bases. Germline-derived CDR1 and CDR2 are SGHNT and YYREEE (reference sequence). CDR3 size: 14 residues.

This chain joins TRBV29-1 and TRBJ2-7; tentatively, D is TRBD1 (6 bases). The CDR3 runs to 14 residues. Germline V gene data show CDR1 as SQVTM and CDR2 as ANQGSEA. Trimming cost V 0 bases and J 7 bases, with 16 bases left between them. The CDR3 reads CSVEEQGPVREQYF. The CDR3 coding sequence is TGCAGCGTTGAAGAGCAGGGGCCCGTGCGTGAGCAGTACTTC.

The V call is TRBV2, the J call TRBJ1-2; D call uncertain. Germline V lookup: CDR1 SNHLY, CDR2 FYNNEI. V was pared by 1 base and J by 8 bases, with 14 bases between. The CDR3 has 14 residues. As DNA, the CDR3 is TGTGCCAGCAGTGAAGGCTTGGGAGTGAAGGGCTACACCTTC. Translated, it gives CASSEGLGVKGYTF.

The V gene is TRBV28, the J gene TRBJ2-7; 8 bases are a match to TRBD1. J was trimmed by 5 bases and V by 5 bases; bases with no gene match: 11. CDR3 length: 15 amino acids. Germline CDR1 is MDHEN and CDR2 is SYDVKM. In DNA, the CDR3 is TGTGCCAGCAGTCCTTACGGACAGGGAACTCACGAGCAGTACTTC. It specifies CASSPYGQGTHEQYF.

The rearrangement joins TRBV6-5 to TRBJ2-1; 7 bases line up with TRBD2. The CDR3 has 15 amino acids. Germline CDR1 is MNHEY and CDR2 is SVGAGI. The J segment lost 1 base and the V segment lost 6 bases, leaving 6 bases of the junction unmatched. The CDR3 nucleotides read TGTGCCAGCAGACCAGGAGCGGGATCCTACAATGAGCAGTTCTTC. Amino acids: CASRPGAGSYNEQFF.

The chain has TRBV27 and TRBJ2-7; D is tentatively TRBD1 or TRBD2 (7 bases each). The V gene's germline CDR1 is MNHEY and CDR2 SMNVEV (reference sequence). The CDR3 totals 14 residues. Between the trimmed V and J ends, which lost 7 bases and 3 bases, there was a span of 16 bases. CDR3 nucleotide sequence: TGTGCCAGCAAATTGGGAGGGGGCCTCTACGAGCAGTACTTC. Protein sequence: CASKLGGGLYEQYF.

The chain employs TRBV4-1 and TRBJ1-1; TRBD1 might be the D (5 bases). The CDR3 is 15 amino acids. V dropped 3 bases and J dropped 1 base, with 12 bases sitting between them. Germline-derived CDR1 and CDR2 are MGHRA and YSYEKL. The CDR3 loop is CASSHLGEGNTEAFF. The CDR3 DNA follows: TGCGCCAGCAGCCACCTAGGGGAGGGGAACACTGAAGCTTTCTTT.

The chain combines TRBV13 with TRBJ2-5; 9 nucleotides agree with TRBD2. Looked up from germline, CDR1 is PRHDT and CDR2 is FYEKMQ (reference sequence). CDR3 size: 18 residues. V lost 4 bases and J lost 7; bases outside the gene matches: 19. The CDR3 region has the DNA TGTGCCAGCAGCTCAAAACACCTGGGACTAGCTTCCTCAGGGACCCAGTACTTC. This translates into CASSSKHLGLASSGTQYF.

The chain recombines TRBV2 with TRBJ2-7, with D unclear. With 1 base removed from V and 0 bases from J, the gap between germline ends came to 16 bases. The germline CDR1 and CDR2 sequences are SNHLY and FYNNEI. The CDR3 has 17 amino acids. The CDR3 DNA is TGTGCCAGCAGTGAAGGGTTGGCGGATCTGAGCTCCTACGAGCAGTACTTC. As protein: CASSEGLADLSSYEQYF.